The rows below give T cell receptor beta chains drawn from one sample of a study of T cells in localized non-small cell lung cancer. Here immunoSEQ multiplex PCR was the method, and the copy in TCRdb shows in-frame clones only, minus some. The repertoire consists of about 2,000 clones, with 27% occurring once and the leading ten covering less than 25%. The material sequenced was normal lung tissue next to the tumor, taken before any cancer treatment. Every receptor here comes from a male donor aged 60 or over with stage II lung adenocarcinoma. CDR3s include the opening cysteine and the closing phenylalanine or tryptophan. The order of the fields is D gene, clone size, V gene, J gene, CDR3 DNA, CDR3 protein. The D gene is left open where the match is weak. Size values are once, few and many counts, or a class for expanded clones, and some rows have none.

>.|medium-sized|TRBV4-1|TRBJ1-6
TGCGCCAGCAGCCAACCAGGGCAGGGCCTAGGTTCACCCCTCCACTTT
CASSQPGQGLGSPLHF
>.|large|TRBV9|TRBJ1-2
TGTGCCAGCAGCGTAGGGGGAGGGTCCTCCTATGGCTACACCTTC
CASSVGGGSSYGYTF
>.|.|TRBV11-3|TRBJ1-1
TGTGCCAGCAGCTTAGGGGCGGGAAACACTGAAGCTTTCTTT
CASSLGAGNTEAFF
>TRBD1|.|TRBV19|TRBJ1-1
TGTGCCAGCAGGGGGCTAAACACTGAAGCTTTCTTT
CASRGLNTEAFF
>TRBD1|.|TRBV5-1|TRBJ1-1
TGCGCCAGCAGCCAACAGGGGCGGAACACTGAAGCTTTCTTT
CASSQQGRNTEAFF
>TRBD1|once|TRBV28|TRBJ1-1
TGTGCCAGCAGTTCTCCTCCAGGGGGATCGACTGAAGCTTTCTTT
CASSSPPGGSTEAFF
>TRBD1|few|TRBV11-3|TRBJ2-1
TGTGCCAGCAGCGACCGGGACAGGGGCGTCAATGAGCAGTTCTTC
CASSDRDRGVNEQFF
>.|.|TRBV18|TRBJ1-5
TGTGCCAGCTCACCACCAGCAGGGCGCAATCAGCCCCAGCATTTT
CASSPPAGRNQPQHF
>.|large|TRBV11-3|TRBJ1-5
TGTGCCAGCAGCTTAATTTGTGTAGTTCCCGAAACAGCAAGCAATCAGCCCCAGCATTTT
CASSLICVVPETASNQPQHF
>.|large|TRBV9|TRBJ2-1
TGTGCCAGCAGCGTGGAGGCGCGAGCCCGTCGCTACAATGAGCAGTTCTTC
CASSVEARARRYNEQFF
>TRBD1|medium-sized|TRBV11-3|TRBJ1-2
TGTGCCAGCAGCTTTTCCGGGACAGGGGGCGATGGCTACACCTTC
CASSFSGTGGDGYTF
>.|.|TRBV6-8|TRBJ1-1
TGTGCCAGCAGTTATACAGGGAGAAGGGCTGAAGCTTTCTTT
CASSYTGRRAEAFF
>.|.|TRBV28|TRBJ1-3
TGTGCCAGCAGTTTATTTGGATTCCCCAACACCATATATTTT
CASSLFGFPNTIYF
>TRBD2|few|TRBV9|TRBJ2-7
TGTGCCAGCAGTGAAGCCGCTAGCGGGAGGAGGTGGAAGTACTTC
CASSEAASGRRWKYF
>.|few|TRBV19|TRBJ1-1
TGTGCCAGTACCCCGACAGGATCGGGGAACACTGAAGCTTTCTTT
CASTPTGSGNTEAFF
>.|few|TRBV12-5|TRBJ1-3
TGTGCTAGTGGTTTGGTAGGGCCTTCGCCAGGGGCCAGGTACACCATATATTTT
CASGLVGPSPGARYTIYF
>.|.|TRBV18|TRBJ2-5
TGTGCCAGCTCACCAGCGATGTCGCCAGCTTATACAGGGGGGGGTCTACAAGAGACCCAGTACTTC
CASSPAMSPAYTGGGLQETQYF
>.|few|TRBV10-3|TRBJ2-5
TGTGCCATCAGTGAGTCGAGCAGGGCCCAACAAGAGACCCAGTACTTC
CAISESSRAQQETQYF
>.|.|TRBV5-1|TRBJ2-2
TGCGCCAGCAGCTTGTCCCACACGAGGTCGAACACCGGGGAGCTGTTTTTT
CASSLSHTRSNTGELFF
>.|.|TRBV30|TRBJ1-5
TGTGCCTGGAGTGTTGGGGGAGGTCAGCCCCAGCATTTT
CAWSVGGGQPQHF
>.|few|TRBV10-3|TRBJ1-5
TGTGCCATCAGTACAGGGCTTGGTCAGCCCCAGCATTTT
CAISTGLGQPQHF
>.|.|TRBV11-3|TRBJ1-2
TGTGCCAGCAGCTTGTCTTACCCCAGGGCAGTTGCTACCTACACCTTC
CASSLSYPRAVATYTF
>.|.|TRBV5-2|TRBJ2-5
TGTGCCAGCCGCCTAGCGGCGATGGAGACCCAGTACTTC
CASRLAAMETQYF
>TRBD1|medium-sized|TRBV6-8|TRBJ1-2
TGTGCCAGCAGTGGAACAGGGGGTTATGGCTACACCTTC
CASSGTGGYGYTF
>.|.|TRBV19|TRBJ2-3
TGTGCCAGTAGTCTAGGCGTTGCAGATACGCAGTATTTT
CASSLGVADTQYF
>TRBD1|.|TRBV9|TRBJ1-2
TGTGCCAGCAGCGTATCCGGGACAGACTATGGCTACACCTTC
CASSVSGTDYGYTF
>.|.|TRBV6-8|TRBJ1-5
TGTGCCAGCAGTTACTCGAGTAATAGCAATCAGCCCCAGCATTTT
CASSYSSNSNQPQHF
>.|.|TRBV19|TRBJ2-7
TGTGCCAGTAGTATCGATCCGGGTAGGTACTACGAGCAGTACTTC
CASSIDPGRYYEQYF
>.|few|TRBV30|TRBJ1-3
TGTGCCTGGGCCTCCGGGGGGCCTGGAAACACCATATATTTT
CAWASGGPGNTIYF
>TRBD2|few|TRBV6-8|TRBJ2-1
TGTGCCAGCAGTTACTCAACTAGCGGGGGGGCCGAGAATGAGCAGTTCTTC
CASSYSTSGGAENEQFF
>TRBD2|medium-sized|TRBV11-3|TRBJ2-5
TGTGCCAGCAGCAAAGCCTCCGGGACTAGTAAAGAGACCCAGTACTTC
CASSKASGTSKETQYF
>TRBD1|.|TRBV30|TRBJ1-1
TGTGCCTGGAGTAAAAGACGACAGGGGCCTGAAGCTTTCTTT
CAWSKRRQGPEAFF
>.|.|TRBV19|TRBJ2-5
TGTGCCAGTAGCCGGGGGGGACAGGTCCAAGAGACCCAGTACTTC
CASSRGGQVQETQYF
>TRBD1|medium-sized|TRBV28|TRBJ1-2
TGTGCCAGCAGGTGGACAGGGGCCCGGGAGGGCTACACCTTC
CASRWTGAREGYTF
>.|few|TRBV11-3|TRBJ2-2
TGTGCCAGCAGCCTCCCGTCTTTCGACACCGACACCGGGGAGCTGTTTTTT
CASSLPSFDTDTGELFF
>TRBD2|.|TRBV19|TRBJ2-7
TGTGCCAGTAGTATCAGCCCTAGCGGCTCCTACGAGCAGTACTTC
CASSISPSGSYEQYF
>.|medium-sized|TRBV6-1|TRBJ2-2
TGTGCCAGCAGTGAAGGGGCCGGCACCGGGGAGCTGTTTTTT
CASSEGAGTGELFF
>.|.|TRBV5-1|TRBJ2-6
TGCGCCAGCAGCCCTGGACAGCCCGGGGCCAACGTCCTGACTTTC
CASSPGQPGANVLTF
>.|few|TRBV9|TRBJ2-3
TGTGCCAGCAGCGTAGTCGCAGTTAGCACAGATACGCAGTATTTT
CASSVVAVSTDTQYF
>.|.|TRBV29-1|TRBJ2-7
TGCAGCGTTGTTTATTCGGGCTCGGGTCGGGAGACTGCCTACGAGCAGTACTTC
CSVVYSGSGRETAYEQYF
>.|few|TRBV6-1|TRBJ1-2
TGTGCCAGCAGTGAAGTCGGACGGAGAAACTATGGCTACACCTTC
CASSEVGRRNYGYTF
>.|few|TRBV11-3|TRBJ1-6
TGTGCCAGCAGCTTCACAGGGTCGGGCAATTCACCCCTCCACTTT
CASSFTGSGNSPLHF
>TRBD1|.|TRBV18|TRBJ2-7
TGTGCCAGCTCACCCAGACAGGGAACCTACGAGCAGTACTTC
CASSPRQGTYEQYF
>.|.|TRBV11-3|TRBJ1-1
TGTGCCAGCAGCTTAGACGCAGCCTACACTGAAGCTTTCTTT
CASSLDAAYTEAFF
>.|.|TRBV29-1|TRBJ1-1
TGCAGCGTTCCCCCGGAGGAAGGAATTGAAGCTTTCTTT
CSVPPEEGIEAFF
>.|.|TRBV30|TRBJ2-7
TGTGCCTGGAGGTTAGGGTACGAGCAGTACTTC
CAWRLGYEQYF
>.|.|TRBV28|TRBJ2-1
TGTGCCAGCAGTTTAGCTGACTACAATGAGCAGTTCTTC
CASSLADYNEQFF
>TRBD2|few|TRBV11-3|TRBJ2-7
TGTGCCAGCAGCTTAGTGGCTAGCGGGAGTTACGAGCAGTACTTC
CASSLVASGSYEQYF
>.|.|TRBV14|TRBJ1-1
TGTGCCAGCAGCCAATCTAGGGGAACGAACACTGAAGCTTTCTTT
CASSQSRGTNTEAFF
>TRBD2|.|TRBV6-8|TRBJ2-1
TGTGCCAGCAGTACGCTAGCGGGAGATCCCCAGTTCTTC
CASSTLAGDPQFF
>.|.|TRBV29-1|TRBJ2-2
TGCAGCGTTGTTCCGGGGAACACCGGGGAGCTGTTTTTT
CSVVPGNTGELFF